The text below deals with one T cell receptor (beta chain). Which antigen it targets is not known. The input lacks base qualities; no much larger clone sits a single base away. Whole blood was collected in K2EDTA tubes by collaborating institutions according to the institutions' own protocols. For TCRbeta analysis, collaborators shipped samples in one of three forms: frozen whole blood, isolated PBMCs, or DNA extracted from either of those sample types. The data stem from a study of blood T cell repertoires in COVID-19 (dated by TCRdb to 2020 to 2021). Describing the broader study: The collaborator samples originated in the United States, Italy and Spain and spanned the acute and convalescent phases of COVID-19. Nearly every sample came with metadata listing a de-identified subject ID, COVID-19 status, age in years and sex. A freely available public database, intended as a resource for researchers studying the immune response to SARS-CoV-2, is where the repertoires were released. The prospective study material was composed of cDNA or gDNA derived from T cells, B-cell-depleted T cells, or PBMCs. Samples came from the ongoing ImmuneRACE study (first 160 participants) plus 1,254 subjects from 6 global collaborators. Where HLA class I and class II types were available, the types were taken from metadata supplied by the sample provider, not from assay-based typing. The dataset comprised deeply sampled blood TCRbeta repertoires from subjects exposed to, actively infected with, or recovered from COVID-19. The study at large found these results: The quantity of clinical and demographic metadata differed by source and by participant and was supplied without curation.

TCRbeta CDR3 regions were amplified from genomic DNA using the immunoSEQ Assay, a bias-controlled multiplex PCR. In the authors' own workflow: The number of nucleated cells in each sample was estimated by amplification of reference gene primers within the assay. To quantify the absolute abundance of each unique TCRbeta CDR3 rearrangement, sequence reads were collapsed and filtered. For each sample, productive Simpson clonality was calculated as the square root of Simpson's diversity index over productive rearrangements. TCRdb obtained this table from immuneACCESS and retained in-frame rearrangements with V and J assigned. These tables miss some clones; where compared with another copy, unresolved V genes account for less than half of the shortfall, and the remainder is unexplained. V, J and clone size are taken as reported in that table, and D and trimming were inferred from the DNA itself. A total of some 65,000 clones appear in this sample, around 77% of them only once. The top ten clones comprise almost 10% of the sample.

The CDR3 contains 15 residues, cysteine and phenylalanine counted. The entry retains the CDR3 DNA only, 45 bases that are in frame from base 1. Here V drops 4 bases and J drops 3 bases, and the junction holds 5 bases not matched to any gene. CDR1 and CDR2, looked up from the germline V gene (reference sequence), are MNHEY and SMNVEV. This TCR was recovered from a human donor in a cohort sampled during active COVID-19. Recombination linked TRBV27 to TRBJ2-1; 8 central nucleotides agree with TRBD1. The sequencing input was peripheral blood. The CDR3 amino acid sequence is: CASSSLDRDYNEQFF. The DNA is as follows: TGTGCCAGCAGTTCCCTGGACAGGGACTACAATGAGCAGTTCTTC.